These 30 T cell receptor beta chains share one sample of origin, sequenced in a study of OX40 agonist ivuxolimab in advanced cancers. The method was immunoSEQ multiplex PCR; TCRdb's version includes in-frame clones alone and lacks a portion of them. This table has approximately 47,000 clones, just under 90% appearing once. Material: CD4+ or CD8+ T cells sorted from blood, obtained in a trial of the OX40 agonist ivuxolimab. The receptors originated from an adult with an advanced solid tumor such as melanoma, head and neck, liver or kidney cancer.

In nucleotides, the CDR3 is TGTGCCAGCAGTCCCCTCGGGGAGGACCTACAATGGGAGCAGTTCTTC. It codes for CASSPLGEDLQWEQFF. The chain carries TRBV27 and TRBJ2-1; the D gene is possibly TRBD2 (6 bases). Germline CDR1 MNHEY, CDR2 SMNVEV (reference sequence). The CDR3 totals 16 residues. V was shortened by 5 bases and J by 10 bases, with 24 bases between the two germline ends.

V is TRBV7-9 and J is TRBJ1-1; maybe TRBD1 (5 bases). The germline gives CDR1 SEHNR, CDR2 FQNEAQ (reference sequence). The V gene lost 5 bases and the J gene lost 5 bases, with 21 bases spanning the gap. This CDR3 is 16 amino acids long. The DNA for the CDR3 is TGTGCCAGCAGCCCGCCGGACAAGGGGATTTGGACTGAAGCTTTCTTT. Its protein product is CASSPPDKGIWTEAFF.

This clone was seen just once. The CDR3 DNA follows: TGTGCCAGCAGTCTCTACCCCGGACTAGCCAAAAACATTCAGTACTTC. Its protein is CASSLYPGLAKNIQYF. The genes are TRBV27 and TRBJ2-4, with D maybe TRBD2 (5 bases). Germline CDR1 reads MNHEY; CDR2 reads SMNVEV (reference sequence). The V gene lost 5 bases and the J gene lost 0 bases, with 14 bases spanning the gap. The CDR3 sequence is 16 residues long.

V gene TRBV6-5 combines with J gene TRBJ1-2, with a possible D match to TRBD1 (5 bases). There are 15 residues in the CDR3. CDR1 and CDR2 (germline): MNHEY, SVGAGI. Trimming removed 5 bases at V and 4 bases at J, with 17 bases between. CDR3 amino acids: CASSGGYTRTYGYTF. DNA for the CDR3: TGTGCCAGCAGTGGGGGTTACACGAGGACCTATGGCTACACCTTC.

The CDR3 loop reads CASSLRPSGGLGEQYF. DNA for the CDR3: TGTGCCAGCAGCTTAAGGCCTAGCGGTGGTCTTGGGGAGCAGTACTTC. The V and J genes are TRBV5-4 and TRBJ2-7; 7 bases line up with TRBD2. The germline V gene has CDR1 SGHNT and CDR2 YYREEE (reference sequence). The V and J ends lost 2 bases and 7 bases, in that order; junction bases with no gene match: 15. The CDR3 consists of 16 residues.

This chain uses TRBV2 with TRBJ2-4, with D possibly TRBD1 on 6 matching bases. The CDR3 consists of 12 residues. Trimming left V 8 bases short and J 5 bases short, with 10 bases between. Per the germline V gene, CDR1 is SNHLY and CDR2 is FYNNEI. The CDR3 DNA reads TGTGCCAGCCTGAGGACAGAAAACATTCAGTACTTC. Translation gives CASLRTENIQYF.

A single count supports this clone. The chain couples TRBV6-4 to TRBJ2-2; D may be TRBD1 or TRBD2 (5 bases each). V was cut by 2 bases and J by 6 bases, with 10 bases left in between. The CDR3 is 14 amino acids. CDR1 is MRHNA, CDR2 SNTAGT, per germline. The CDR3 is CASSDDRDPGELFF. The CDR3 region has the DNA TGTGCCAGCAGTGACGATCGGGACCCCGGGGAGCTGTTTTTT.

This clone was observed a few times. This chain uses TRBV4-1 with TRBJ1-2, with D perhaps matching TRBD1 (5 bases). Germline CDR1 reads MGHRA; CDR2 reads YSYEKL. This CDR3 is 18 amino acids long. The germline V and J ends were trimmed by 2 bases and 1 base, with 20 bases remaining between them. The CDR3 coding sequence is TGCGCCAGCAGCCAAATCTCGAGAGGAGGGGACTTTAACTATGGCTACACCTTC. Encoded protein: CASSQISRGGDFNYGYTF.

This clone has only one observation. The chain uses TRBV27 and TRBJ2-7; 7 bases fit TRBD1. Germline CDR1 reads MNHEY; CDR2 reads SMNVEV (reference sequence). V was clipped by 4 bases and J by 0 bases; unmatched bases: 6. This CDR3 comprises 15 residues. The CDR3, as DNA: TGTGCCAGCAGTTCCCGGGACAGCTTCTCCTACGAGCAGTACTTC. Encoded protein: CASSSRDSFSYEQYF.

This clone was found a few times. V is TRBV5-5 and J is TRBJ1-4; tentatively, D is TRBD1 (6 bases). With 4 bases removed from V and 8 bases from J, the gap between germline ends came to 15 bases. The CDR3 length is 14 residues. From germline, CDR1 is SGHKS and CDR2 YYEKEE (reference sequence). CDR3 protein: CASSLGGGQEKLFF. In DNA form, the CDR3 reads TGTGCCAGCAGCCTCGGCGGGGGGCAGGAAAAACTGTTTTTT.

The chain links TRBV7-9 to TRBJ2-7; no definite D call. CDR3 length equals 12 residues. Germline loops: CDR1 SEHNR, CDR2 FQNEAQ (reference sequence). The V and J ends lost 5 bases and 0 bases respectively, with 5 bases between them. This CDR3 reads CASSGSSYEQYF. The DNA for the CDR3 is TGTGCCAGCAGCGGTAGCTCCTACGAGCAGTACTTC.

V gene TRBV9 combines with J gene TRBJ2-3; 8 nucleotides agree with TRBD1. Trimming took 7 bases from V and 4 from J; bases not matched to a gene: 20. Germline V gene sequence: CDR1 SGDLS, CDR2 YYNGEE. The CDR3 length is 18 residues. The CDR3 region is CASSIAGGGFFVADTQYF. Written as DNA, the CDR3 is TGTGCCAGCTCGATTGCAGGGGGCGGATTTTTCGTGGCAGATACGCAGTATTTT.

This clone occurred once. The chain joins TRBV6-4 to TRBJ2-3; D is tentatively TRBD1 or TRBD2 (6 bases each). There are 16 residues in the CDR3. Germline V gives CDR1 MRHNA, CDR2 SNTAGT. The germline V and J ends were trimmed by 2 bases and 4 bases, with 16 bases remaining between them. The CDR3 reads CASSDGGRDGADTQYF. CDR3 bases: TGTGCCAGCAGTGACGGGGGGCGGGATGGAGCAGATACGCAGTATTTT.

The rearrangement links TRBV6-5 to TRBJ1-3; D remains unclear. With 2 bases removed from V and 0 bases from J, the gap between germline ends came to 11 bases. The germline V gene encodes CDR1 MNHEY and CDR2 SVGAGI. The CDR3 totals 16 residues. The CDR3 sequence: CASSYLSRGSGNTIYF. In DNA, the CDR3 is TGTGCCAGCAGTTACCTGTCCCGGGGCTCTGGAAACACCATATATTTT.

The chain uses TRBV5-6 and TRBJ1-2, with D perhaps matching TRBD1 (6 bases). CDR1 is SGHDT, CDR2 YYEEEE, per germline. This CDR3 has 16 amino acids. With 0 bases removed from V and 4 bases from J, the gap between germline ends came to 16 bases. The CDR3 bases are TGTGCCAGCAGCTTGGTGGACAGCGGTGGAGCCTATGGCTACACCTTC. It translates to CASSLVDSGGAYGYTF. Supplemented by reference TRBV5-6 and TRBJ1-2, the full variable domain reads DAGVTQSPTHLIKTRGQQVTLRCSPKSGHDTVSWYQQALGQGPQFIFQYYEEEERQRGNFPDRFSGHQFPNYSSELNVNALLLGDSALYLCASSLVDSGGAYGYTFGSGTRLTVV.

The chain joins TRBV7-3 to TRBJ2-3; maybe TRBD1 (6 bases). V lost 1 base to trimming and J lost 3 bases, with 8 bases between them. The CDR3 runs 14 residues. CDR1 and CDR2 from the germline V gene are SGHTA and FQGTGA. CDR3: CASSLIGGTDTQYF. CDR3 bases: TGTGCCAGCAGCTTAATAGGGGGTACAGATACGCAGTATTTT.

The chain is built from TRBV27 and TRBJ1-2; the D is unclear. Trimming cost V 2 bases and J 8 bases, with 12 bases left between them. The CDR3 length is 13 residues. Per the germline V gene, CDR1 is MNHEY and CDR2 is SMNVEV (reference sequence). DNA of the CDR3: TGTGCCAGCAGTTTAGTTAAGGGATCGGGCTACACCTTC. Its protein is CASSLVKGSGYTF.

The chain joins TRBV4-3 to TRBJ1-2; no definite D call. The CDR3 is 15 residues long. The germline V gene has CDR1 LGHNA and CDR2 YSLEER. V dropped 0 bases and J dropped 3 bases, with 11 bases sitting between them. CDR3 DNA: TGCGCCAGCAGCCAAGATCTCGTCGGGGACTATGGCTACACCTTC. Encoded protein: CASSQDLVGDYGYTF.

This clone was found once. The chain employs TRBV7-3 and TRBJ1-1, with D perhaps TRBD1 (5 bases). Trimming removed 4 bases at V and 1 base at J, with 10 bases between. CDR3 length: 14 residues. Per germline, CDR1 SGHTA and CDR2 FQGTGA. The CDR3 loop is CASSYSTGNTEAFF. Here the CDR3 DNA reads TGTGCCAGCAGCTATAGTACAGGGAACACTGAAGCTTTCTTT. The full variable domain, with the rest looked up from reference TRBV7-3 and TRBJ1-1, is GAGVSQTPSNKVTEKGKYVELRCDPISGHTALYWYRQSLGQGPEFLIYFQGTGAADDSGLPNDRFFAVRPEGSVSTLKIQRTERGDSAVYLCASSYSTGNTEAFFGQGTRLTVV.

As DNA, the CDR3 is TGCGCCAGCAGCTTTACGACAGGGGTCAGCACAGATACGCAGTATTTT. It encodes CASSFTTGVSTDTQYF. The chain employs TRBV5-1 and TRBJ2-3, with 8 bases matching TRBD1. Per germline, CDR1 SGHRS and CDR2 YFSETQ. The CDR3 is made up of 16 amino acids. The J segment lost 0 bases and the V segment lost 2 bases, leaving 5 bases of the junction unmatched.

This chain links TRBV5-1 with TRBJ2-1; D may be TRBD1 or TRBD2 (5 bases each). V was clipped by 7 bases and J by 8 bases, with 16 bases between them. Germline assignment: CDR1 SGHRS and CDR2 YFSETQ. The CDR3 runs 13 residues. The CDR3 here is CASWGTFPDEQFF. The CDR3 DNA is TGCGCCAGCTGGGGGACGTTCCCTGATGAGCAGTTCTTC. The variable domain in full, completed from reference TRBV5-1 and TRBJ2-1, reads KAGVTQTPRYLIKTRGQQVTLSCSPISGHRSVSWYQQTPGQGLQFLFEYFSETQRNKGNFPGRFSGRQFSNSRSEMNVSTLELGDSALYLCASWGTFPDEQFFGPGTRLTVL.

This rearrangement joins TRBV7-9 to TRBJ2-3, with D possibly being TRBD2 (5 bases). CDR1 and CDR2 (germline): SEHNR, FQNEAQ (reference sequence). CDR3 length: 14 residues. Trimming cost V 4 bases and J 0 bases, with 8 bases left between them. The chain's CDR3 is CASSSDSSTDTQYF. The CDR3, as DNA: TGTGCCAGCAGCTCGGACTCTAGCACAGATACGCAGTATTTT. Drawing the rest from reference TRBV7-9 and TRBJ2-3, the complete variable domain is DTGVSQNPRHKITKRGQNVTFRCDPISEHNRLYWYRQTLGQGPEFLTYFQNEAQLEKSRLLSDRFSAERPKGSFSTLEIQRTEQGDSAMYLCASSSDSSTDTQYFGPGTRLTVL.

The CDR3 spells CASSYGTGGITEAFF. CDR3 DNA: TGTGCCAGCAGTTACGGGACAGGGGGCATCACTGAAGCTTTCTTT. The rearrangement links TRBV6-5 to TRBJ1-1; 12 bases are a match to TRBD1. The CDR3 consists of 15 residues. In germline, CDR1 is MNHEY, CDR2 SVGAGI. With 2 bases clipped from V and 4 bases from J, the junction kept 2 bases outside the gene matches.

The gene calls are TRBV9 and TRBJ2-1; TRBD1 agrees at 8 bases. V trimming: 2 bases; J trimming: 3 bases; junction bases outside the gene matches: 7. Germline CDR1 SGDLS, CDR2 YYNGEE. CDR3 length equals 16 residues. The CDR3 bases are TGTGCCAGCAGCGTTGTGGCGACAGGGGACTACAATGAGCAGTTCTTC. As protein: CASSVVATGDYNEQFF.

The genes are TRBV2 and TRBJ1-2; D might be TRBD1 (5 bases). CDR1 is SNHLY, CDR2 FYNNEI, per germline. CDR3 size: 23 residues. Trimming shortened V by 5 bases and J by 3 bases, and 40 bases separated the two germline ends. Written as DNA, the CDR3 is TGTGCCAGCAGTTTCCGTACCGGGAATCTTATAACAACCGATCCAGGGTACCACTATGGCTACACCTTC. This gives the protein CASSFRTGNLITTDPGYHYGYTF.

Worth noting for this clone: One base away lies a much larger clone, so this may be a sequencing read error. The same CDR3 also results from other DNA sequences found in this sample. The genes are TRBV13 and TRBJ2-1; D is ambiguous. Germline V gene lookup returns CDR1 PRHDT and CDR2 FYEKMQ (reference sequence). The CDR3 is 14 residues long. The ends were cut back, 1 base at V and 3 bases at J, with 7 bases in the middle. CDR3 DNA sequence: TGTGCCAGCAGCTTAGCGGGTAGCTACAATGAGCAGTTCTTC. Translation: CASSLAGSYNEQFF.

V is TRBV19 and J is TRBJ2-7, with a weak D call TRBD1 (6 bases). The V end was cut by 5 bases, the J end by 0 bases, with 11 bases between. The germline CDR1 and CDR2 sequences are LNHDA and SQIVND (reference sequence). The CDR3 is made up of 14 amino acids. The CDR3 protein is CASSAGQSSYEQYF. As DNA, the CDR3 is TGTGCCAGTAGTGCCGGACAGAGCTCCTACGAGCAGTACTTC. Combining the CDR3 with reference TRBV19 and TRBJ2-7 gives the whole variable domain DGGITQSPKYLFRKEGQNVTLSCEQNLNHDAMYWYRQDPGQGLRLIYYSQIVNDFQKGDIAEGYSVSREKKESFPLTVTSAQKNPTAFYLCASSAGQSSYEQYFGPGTRLTVT.

This rearrangement joins TRBV7-9 to TRBJ2-1, with TRBD1 matching 8 bases. This CDR3 is built from 16 residues. Germline loops: CDR1 SEHNR, CDR2 FQNEAQ (reference sequence). The junction had 11 bases not matched to a gene; V was cut back by 3 bases and J by 7 bases. In nucleotides, the CDR3 is TGTGCCAGCAGCTTTACAGGGGGTCTCCTAAGTAATGAGCAGTTCTTC. Translated: CASSFTGGLLSNEQFF.

This chain joins TRBV4-1 and TRBJ1-5; 7 positions match TRBD1. CDR3 length: 16 residues. With V trimmed by 1 base and J by 6 bases, 9 bases remained unmatched. Per the germline V gene, CDR1 is MGHRA and CDR2 is YSYEKL. In DNA form, the CDR3 reads TGCGCCAGCAGCCAAGTCCCTACAGGGGCAGGTCAGCCCCAGCATTTT. It specifies CASSQVPTGAGQPQHF.

This chain uses TRBV7-2 with TRBJ2-5; 9 positions agree with TRBD1. The germline gives CDR1 SGHTA, CDR2 FQGNSA. The CDR3 loop spans 13 amino acids. J was trimmed by 3 bases and V by 11 bases; bases with no gene match: 7. This CDR3 reads CAGKRTGEETQYF. DNA for the CDR3: TGTGCCGGGAAAAGGACAGGGGAAGAGACCCAGTACTTC.